The entry below gives a single TCR beta chain sequence along with its context. The read comes to an end 3 residues before the CDR3 does, leaving the germline J gene to fill in the end. Germline values: CDR1 SGHAT, CDR2 FQNNGV. This CDR3 spans 15 amino acids. With V trimmed by 1 base and J by 3 bases, 2 bases remained unmatched. This sample stems from a study of T cells in women clearing cervical HPV infection. Sequencing was performed with immunoSEQ multiplex PCR; in TCRdb, only in-frame clones are kept and a portion is missing. In all, the sample yields roughly 28,000 clones. The chain employs TRBV11-2 and TRBJ2-7; 11 bases are shared with TRBD2. This receptor was obtained from a woman between 18 and 70 years old with a cervical HPV16 infection that either progressed to CIN3+ or cleared (not recorded which). The sequenced material came from blood buffy coat. The sequenced part of the CDR3 DNA is TGTGCCAGCAGCTTAGGGGGACTAGCGGTCTACGAG. Amino acids: CASSLGGLAVYE. The whole CDR3 protein is CASSLGGLAVYEQYF.